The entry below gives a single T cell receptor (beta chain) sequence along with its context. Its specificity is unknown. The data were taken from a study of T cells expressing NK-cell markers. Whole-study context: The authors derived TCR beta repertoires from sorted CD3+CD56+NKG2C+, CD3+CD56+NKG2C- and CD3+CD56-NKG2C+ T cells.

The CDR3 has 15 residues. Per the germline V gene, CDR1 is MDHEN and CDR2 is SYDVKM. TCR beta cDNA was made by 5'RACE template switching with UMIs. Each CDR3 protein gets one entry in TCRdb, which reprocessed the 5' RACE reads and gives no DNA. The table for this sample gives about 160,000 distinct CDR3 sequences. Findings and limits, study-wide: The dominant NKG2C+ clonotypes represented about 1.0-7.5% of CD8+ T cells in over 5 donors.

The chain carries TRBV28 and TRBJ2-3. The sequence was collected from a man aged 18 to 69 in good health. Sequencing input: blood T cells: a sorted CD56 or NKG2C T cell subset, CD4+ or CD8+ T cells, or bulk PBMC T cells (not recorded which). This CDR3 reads CASSLEGVRTDTQYF. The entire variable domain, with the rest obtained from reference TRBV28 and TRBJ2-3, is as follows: DVKVTQSSRYLVKRTGEKVFLECVQDMDHENMFWYRQDPGLGLRLIYFSYDVKMKEKGDIPEGYSVSREKKERFSLILESASTNQTSMYLCASSLEGVRTDTQYFGPGTRLTVL.